This is a list of T cell receptor beta chains from one sample in a study of shared clonotypes between healthy human individuals. Here immunoSEQ multiplex PCR was the method, and the copy in TCRdb shows in-frame clones only, minus some. The repertoire holds roughly 1 million clones, with more than 60% as singletons. The specimen sequenced was memory CD4+ T cells sorted from blood. The source is a man between 18 and 35 years old in good health. Each CDR3 is given with its conserved first and last residue. D genes are given only for firm matches. A row's size may be missing; if present it is once, few, many or a size class.

cdr3_nt: TGTGCCAGCAGCCCCGGGACTACCGTCTACAATGAGCAGTTCTTC
cdr3_aa: CASSPGTTVYNEQFF
clone_size: few
d_call: TRBD2
v_call: TRBV6-5
j_call: TRBJ2-1

cdr3_nt: TGTGCCAGCAACTCGGGGGGCTTAGCGGTCAATGAGCAGTTCTTC
cdr3_aa: CASNSGGLAVNEQFF
clone_size: -
d_call: -
v_call: TRBV7-9
j_call: TRBJ2-1

cdr3_nt: TGTGCCAGTATGGCCGGCACAGGGGTCAATTCACCCCTCCACTTT
cdr3_aa: CASMAGTGVNSPLHF
clone_size: -
d_call: TRBD1
v_call: TRBV19
j_call: TRBJ1-6

cdr3_nt: TGTGCCAGCAGTGTAGGCAGCACTGAAGCTTTCTTT
cdr3_aa: CASSVGSTEAFF
clone_size: -
d_call: -
v_call: TRBV2
j_call: TRBJ1-1

cdr3_nt: TGTGCTAGTGCAGGGTCCGTGGATACGCAGTATTTT
cdr3_aa: CASAGSVDTQYF
clone_size: -
d_call: -
v_call: TRBV12-5
j_call: TRBJ2-3

cdr3_nt: TGTGCCATCAGTGAGACCCCGGGACAGCCTAATGAAAAACTGTTTTTT
cdr3_aa: CAISETPGQPNEKLFF
clone_size: -
d_call: TRBD1
v_call: TRBV10-3
j_call: TRBJ1-4

cdr3_nt: TGTGCCAGTAGTATGCCGGCTGGGGGTGAGCAGTACTTC
cdr3_aa: CASSMPAGGEQYF
clone_size: -
d_call: -
v_call: TRBV19
j_call: TRBJ2-7

cdr3_nt: TGTGCCAGCAGTTACTCAGTCGACCGGACCGGGGAGCTGTTTTTT
cdr3_aa: CASSYSVDRTGELFF
clone_size: -
d_call: -
v_call: TRBV6-6
j_call: TRBJ2-2

cdr3_nt: TGTGCCAGCAGTGAAGTCTGGGGAACGGGGACTGAAGCTTTCTTT
cdr3_aa: CASSEVWGTGTEAFF
clone_size: -
d_call: -
v_call: TRBV6-1
j_call: TRBJ1-1

cdr3_nt: TGTGCCTGGAGTTCTTCGGGACAGGGGCGGGGATCGCCCCAGCATTTT
cdr3_aa: CAWSSSGQGRGSPQHF
clone_size: once
d_call: TRBD1
v_call: TRBV30
j_call: TRBJ1-5

cdr3_nt: TGTGCCAGCAGTACACAGGGGGACACAGATACGCAGTATTTT
cdr3_aa: CASSTQGDTDTQYF
clone_size: -
d_call: TRBD1
v_call: TRBV2
j_call: TRBJ2-3

cdr3_nt: TGTGCCAGCACCACTAACGGGGGACAGGGATGGCAAGAGACCCAGTACTTC
cdr3_aa: CASTTNGGQGWQETQYF
clone_size: -
d_call: TRBD1
v_call: TRBV5-4
j_call: TRBJ2-5

cdr3_nt: TGTGCCTGGAAAGCGAGCGGGAGACCCTACGAGCAGTACTTC
cdr3_aa: CAWKASGRPYEQYF
clone_size: -
d_call: TRBD2
v_call: TRBV30
j_call: TRBJ2-7

cdr3_nt: TGTGCCTGGAGCCTTCCGGGGTATAGCAATCAGCCCCAGCATTTT
cdr3_aa: CAWSLPGYSNQPQHF
clone_size: few
d_call: -
v_call: TRBV30
j_call: TRBJ1-5

cdr3_nt: TGTGCCAGTAGTATGGGTCAAAACCTTAATCAGCCCCAGCATTTT
cdr3_aa: CASSMGQNLNQPQHF
clone_size: -
d_call: -
v_call: TRBV19
j_call: TRBJ1-5

cdr3_nt: TGTGCCAGCAGTTCTGAAACTGGGGCCAACGTCCTGACTTTC
cdr3_aa: CASSSETGANVLTF
clone_size: -
d_call: -
v_call: TRBV27
j_call: TRBJ2-6

cdr3_nt: TGTGCCTCCAGGGAGGGGGACATGGGCTACACCTTC
cdr3_aa: CASREGDMGYTF
clone_size: once
d_call: -
v_call: TRBV6-5
j_call: TRBJ1-2

cdr3_nt: TGTGCCAGCAGCCCTGACCTGACAGGGTACGGGACCCAGTACTTC
cdr3_aa: CASSPDLTGYGTQYF
clone_size: -
d_call: TRBD1
v_call: TRBV28
j_call: TRBJ2-5

cdr3_nt: TGTGCCAGCAGCTTAGACGGGACAGATCCCTACGAGCAGTACTTC
cdr3_aa: CASSLDGTDPYEQYF
clone_size: -
d_call: TRBD1
v_call: TRBV11-2
j_call: TRBJ2-7

cdr3_nt: TGTGCCAGCAGTGCGGGGGACAGAAGCTCCTACGAGCAGTACTTC
cdr3_aa: CASSAGDRSSYEQYF
clone_size: -
d_call: -
v_call: TRBV6-6
j_call: TRBJ2-7

cdr3_nt: TGTGCCAGTAGTATAGGTCGTAGCGGGAGGGCCCTCGATGAGCAGTTCTTC
cdr3_aa: CASSIGRSGRALDEQFF
clone_size: -
d_call: TRBD2
v_call: TRBV19
j_call: TRBJ2-1

cdr3_nt: TGTGCCAGCACCACCGGCCAACTAGCGGTTAATGAGCAGTTCTTC
cdr3_aa: CASTTGQLAVNEQFF
clone_size: -
d_call: TRBD2
v_call: TRBV6-6
j_call: TRBJ2-1

cdr3_nt: TGTGCCAGCAGCCAGGGACAGGGGGAGACCCAGTACTTC
cdr3_aa: CASSQGQGETQYF
clone_size: -
d_call: TRBD1
v_call: TRBV11-3
j_call: TRBJ2-5

cdr3_nt: TGTGCCAGCAGGCAGGGACAGGGGACCTACGAGCAGTACTTC
cdr3_aa: CASRQGQGTYEQYF
clone_size: -
d_call: TRBD1
v_call: TRBV27
j_call: TRBJ2-7

cdr3_nt: TGTGCCTGGAGTGTATCAGGGGGGAACACTGAAGCTTTCTTT
cdr3_aa: CAWSVSGGNTEAFF
clone_size: -
d_call: TRBD1
v_call: TRBV30
j_call: TRBJ1-1

cdr3_nt: TGTGCCAGCAGTTTACTGGCGGATTATAGCAATCAGCCCCAGCATTTT
cdr3_aa: CASSLLADYSNQPQHF
clone_size: -
d_call: -
v_call: TRBV28
j_call: TRBJ1-5

cdr3_nt: TGCGCCAGCAGCCAAGCCGACAAATTGACAGGGATGGAGACCCAGTACTTC
cdr3_aa: CASSQADKLTGMETQYF
clone_size: few
d_call: TRBD1
v_call: TRBV4-3
j_call: TRBJ2-5

cdr3_nt: TGTGCCAGCAGCCCTGGGACAACCACAGATACGCAGTATTTT
cdr3_aa: CASSPGTTTDTQYF
clone_size: -
d_call: -
v_call: TRBV7-8
j_call: TRBJ2-3

cdr3_nt: TGTGCCAGCAGCTTGGCTAGCGGGGGGGCAGATACGCAGTATTTT
cdr3_aa: CASSLASGGADTQYF
clone_size: -
d_call: TRBD2
v_call: TRBV5-4
j_call: TRBJ2-3

cdr3_nt: TGTGCTAGTGGTTTGGGGCAGGGCATGGAGACCCAGTACTTC
cdr3_aa: CASGLGQGMETQYF
clone_size: -
d_call: -
v_call: TRBV12-5
j_call: TRBJ2-5

cdr3_nt: TGCGCCAGCAGCCCTGGGACTAGCGGGAGTAATGAGCAGTTCTTC
cdr3_aa: CASSPGTSGSNEQFF
clone_size: -
d_call: TRBD2
v_call: TRBV5-1
j_call: TRBJ2-1

cdr3_nt: TGTGCCAGTAGTTATTCCAGGGCTAACTATGGCTACACCTTC
cdr3_aa: CASSYSRANYGYTF
clone_size: -
d_call: -
v_call: TRBV19
j_call: TRBJ1-2

cdr3_nt: TGTGCCAGCAGTGCTTTGGACCTTAATCAGCCCCAGCATTTT
cdr3_aa: CASSALDLNQPQHF
clone_size: once
d_call: -
v_call: TRBV6-1
j_call: TRBJ1-5

cdr3_nt: TGCGCCAGCAGCCACCCTGACAGGTCCTACGAGCAGTACTTC
cdr3_aa: CASSHPDRSYEQYF
clone_size: -
d_call: -
v_call: TRBV5-1
j_call: TRBJ2-7

cdr3_nt: TGTGCCAGCTCACCACCGTTCGTAATAGCGGGCTTTCACCATTACTCTGGGGCCAACGTCCTGACTTTC
cdr3_aa: CASSPPFVIAGFHHYSGANVLTF
clone_size: -
d_call: TRBD2
v_call: TRBV18
j_call: TRBJ2-6

cdr3_nt: TGTGCCTGGAGCGCAGGGGTCGTCGCCGGGGAGCTGTTTTTT
cdr3_aa: CAWSAGVVAGELFF
clone_size: -
d_call: -
v_call: TRBV30
j_call: TRBJ2-2

cdr3_nt: TGCGCCAGCAGCGAGGGACTAGCGAGCACAGATACGCAGTATTTT
cdr3_aa: CASSEGLASTDTQYF
clone_size: once
d_call: TRBD2
v_call: TRBV10-1
j_call: TRBJ2-3

cdr3_nt: TGTGCCAGCAGCAGCCCCGCCGTTGGAGGCTACACCTTC
cdr3_aa: CASSSPAVGGYTF
clone_size: -
d_call: -
v_call: TRBV11-3
j_call: TRBJ1-2

cdr3_nt: TGTGCCAGCAGCTTGGGCCAGCGGGAGGGTACAGATACGCAGTATTTT
cdr3_aa: CASSLGQREGTDTQYF
clone_size: -
d_call: TRBD2
v_call: TRBV5-4
j_call: TRBJ2-3

cdr3_nt: TGCGCCAGCAGCCAAGGGGGAGCGGGAGAAGGCAATGAGCAGTTCTTC
cdr3_aa: CASSQGGAGEGNEQFF
clone_size: -
d_call: TRBD2
v_call: TRBV4-3
j_call: TRBJ2-1

cdr3_nt: TGTGCCAGCAGTGAATCCCGGGACAGGGCTCTCCACTTT
cdr3_aa: CASSESRDRALHF
clone_size: -
d_call: TRBD1
v_call: TRBV2
j_call: TRBJ1-6

cdr3_nt: TGTGCCAGCAGCTTGGGGCAGCTGAATGAAAAACTGTTTTTT
cdr3_aa: CASSLGQLNEKLFF
clone_size: -
d_call: -
v_call: TRBV5-6
j_call: TRBJ1-4

cdr3_nt: TGTGCCAGCAGCAAAGGTGCGGGGGGTCTCAGCACAGATACGCAGTATTTT
cdr3_aa: CASSKGAGGLSTDTQYF
clone_size: -
d_call: -
v_call: TRBV21-1
j_call: TRBJ2-3

cdr3_nt: TGCGCCAGCAGCTTGGTGGTGGGAGCTGCGGACGAGCAGTACTTC
cdr3_aa: CASSLVVGAADEQYF
clone_size: -
d_call: -
v_call: TRBV5-1
j_call: TRBJ2-7

cdr3_nt: TGTGCCAGCAGCAAACAGGGGGCTGGCGGGGAGCTGTTTTTT
cdr3_aa: CASSKQGAGGELFF
clone_size: -
d_call: TRBD1
v_call: TRBV5-4
j_call: TRBJ2-2

cdr3_nt: TGTGCCAGCAGCTTCTACAGGGGGAATGAAAAACTGTTTTTT
cdr3_aa: CASSFYRGNEKLFF
clone_size: -
d_call: TRBD1
v_call: TRBV5-6
j_call: TRBJ1-4

cdr3_nt: TGTGCCAGTAGTATAGATCCTGGCAGGCCTCCCGGGGAGCTGTTTTTT
cdr3_aa: CASSIDPGRPPGELFF
clone_size: -
d_call: -
v_call: TRBV19
j_call: TRBJ2-2

cdr3_nt: TGTGCCAGCTCACCAAGCGGGGGGGCCTATGAGCAGTTCTTC
cdr3_aa: CASSPSGGAYEQFF
clone_size: -
d_call: TRBD2
v_call: TRBV18
j_call: TRBJ2-1

cdr3_nt: TGTGCCAGCAGCAAGGGGGGGAGCTCCTACAATGAGCAGTTCTTC
cdr3_aa: CASSKGGSSYNEQFF
clone_size: few
d_call: -
v_call: TRBV9
j_call: TRBJ2-1

cdr3_nt: TGTGCCAGCAGTGAAACCGGGACAGGGGGCGGCGAGCAGTACTTC
cdr3_aa: CASSETGTGGGEQYF
clone_size: -
d_call: TRBD1
v_call: TRBV6-1
j_call: TRBJ2-7

cdr3_nt: TGTGCCTGGACTCCGGCTGGAAACACCATATATTTT
cdr3_aa: CAWTPAGNTIYF
clone_size: -
d_call: -
v_call: TRBV30
j_call: TRBJ1-3

cdr3_nt: TGCGCCAGCAGCCAGGACAGGGGATACTATGGCTACACCTTC
cdr3_aa: CASSQDRGYYGYTF
clone_size: -
d_call: TRBD1
v_call: TRBV4-1
j_call: TRBJ1-2